A selection of T cell receptor beta chains follows, all from one sample in a study of PD-L1 blockade in urothelial cancer. The data were produced by immunoSEQ multiplex PCR, yet TCRdb's version contains in-frame clones alone and is incomplete. The repertoire holds under 130,000 clones, with approximately 85% as singletons. Sample: PBMCs, taken around atezolizumab (anti-PD-L1) treatment. The receptors come from a man aged 45-60 years with urothelial cancer. Both conserved end residues are part of each CDR3.

>TRBV28
CASRPPDGQGRVRSPLHF
>TRBV6-1
CASSLVEGSYNEQFF
>TRBV28
CASSLYGQPSAEAFF
>TRBV18
CASSPGQTDTQYF
>TRBV5-1
CASSPTGADTEAFF
>TRBV6-1
CASRSTSVMDTQYF
>TRBV4-1
CASSQEISTDTQYF
>TRBV18
CASSRQGYQETQYF
>TRBV18
CASSPSGANEKLFF
>TRBV19
CASSARRFGGELFF
>TRBV5-6
CASSLISGSTDTQYF
>TRBV18
CASSLSSGPKPQHF
>TRBV14
CASSQEASGNTGELFF
>TRBV15
CATSGLQGATEAFF
>TRBV6-5
CASSSGGRGYTF
>TRBV30
CAWGGEEARVFF
>TRBV2
CATSITSAEQYF
>TRBV6-6
CASSLSRNTEAFF
>TRBV19
CASSPSGGYNEQFF
>TRBV5-5
CASRLAGNNEQFF
>TRBV5-1
CASRRETGGPADTQYF
>TRBV6-5
CASRGQGALNQPQHF
>TRBV6-1
CASSEFSLGTDTGELFF
>TRBV7-9
CASSSYRQGFDEQYF
>TRBV18
CASSLLVTDTQYF